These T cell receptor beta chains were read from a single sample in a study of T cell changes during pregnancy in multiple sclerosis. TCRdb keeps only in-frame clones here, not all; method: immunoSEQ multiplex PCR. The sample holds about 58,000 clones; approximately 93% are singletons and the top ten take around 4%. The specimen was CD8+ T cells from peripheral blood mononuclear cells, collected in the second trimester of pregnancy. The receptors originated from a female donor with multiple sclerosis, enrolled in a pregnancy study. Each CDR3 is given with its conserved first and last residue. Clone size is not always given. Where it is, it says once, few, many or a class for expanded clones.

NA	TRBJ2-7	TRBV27	CASSPASSYEQYF
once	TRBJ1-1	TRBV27	CASSPHGSTEAFF
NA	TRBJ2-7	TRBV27	CASSPAGESYEQYF
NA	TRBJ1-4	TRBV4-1	CASSPIPGQIPNEKLFF
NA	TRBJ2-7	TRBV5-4	CASSLEGLAAPEQYF
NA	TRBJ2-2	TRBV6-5	CASDGGAPGELFF
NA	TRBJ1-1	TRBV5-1	CASSLDRGSNTEAFF
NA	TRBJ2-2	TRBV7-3	CASSLGTANTGELFF
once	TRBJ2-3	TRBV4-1	CASSHRQSSTDTQYF
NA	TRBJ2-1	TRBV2	CATGLAGPGEQFF
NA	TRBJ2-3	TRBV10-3	CAISEPPTSGGASDTQYF
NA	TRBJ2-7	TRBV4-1	CASSQEPSGYEQYF
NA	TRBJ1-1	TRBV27	CASRTVGDTEAFF
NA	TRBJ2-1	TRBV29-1	CSVEGDTHRFNEQFF
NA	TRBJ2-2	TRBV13	CASPHNVTGELFF
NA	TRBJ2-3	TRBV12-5	CASEQGSADTQYF
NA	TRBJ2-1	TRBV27	CASSWASYNEQFF
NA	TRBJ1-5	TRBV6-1	CASSGTGFRQPQHF
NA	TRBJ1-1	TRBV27	CASSSETGLRTFF
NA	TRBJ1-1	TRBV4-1	CASSQARGDGAEAFF
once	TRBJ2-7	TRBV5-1	CASKTTGPGFYEQYF
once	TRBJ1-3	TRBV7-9	CASRGWREADTIYF
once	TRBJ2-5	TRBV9	CASSTRGRGSGIQETQYF
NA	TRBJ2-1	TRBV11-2	CASSLAGTNDYNEQFF
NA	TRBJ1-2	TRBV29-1	CSVEGSGERGYTF
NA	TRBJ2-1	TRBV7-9	CASSLGADSYNEQFF
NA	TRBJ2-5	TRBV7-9	CASSFRTGKETQYF
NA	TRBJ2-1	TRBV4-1	CASSQERTQGLYEQFF
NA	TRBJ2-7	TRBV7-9	CASSSFSPRQEQYF
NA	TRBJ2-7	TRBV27	CASTPGTGISYEQYF
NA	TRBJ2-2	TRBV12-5	CASDLPRTAQGTGELFF
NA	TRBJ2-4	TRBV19	CASSIEWGLAKNIQYF
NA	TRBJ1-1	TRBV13	CASSLRGVNTEAFF
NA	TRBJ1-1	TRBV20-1	CSAIITEAFF
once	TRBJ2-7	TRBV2	CASHRIGTGPYEQYF
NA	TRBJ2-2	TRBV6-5	CASSYSTTGSGELFF
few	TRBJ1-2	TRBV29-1	CSVAGTATNYGYTF
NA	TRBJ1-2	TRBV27	CASSKVTGSYGYTF
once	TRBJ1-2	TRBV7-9	CASSLADSRDYGYTF
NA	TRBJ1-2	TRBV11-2	CASTNRDRGYGYTF
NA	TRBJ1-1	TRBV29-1	CSVAPGSNTEAFF
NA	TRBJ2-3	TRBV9	CASSVGPLAGGPTDTQYF
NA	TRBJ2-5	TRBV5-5	CASSLPQGTPEETQYF
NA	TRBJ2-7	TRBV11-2	CASSLGSGGSYEQYF
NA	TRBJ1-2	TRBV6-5	CASRRDREDYGYTF